This T cell receptor (beta chain) was recovered during a study of control samples from healthy donors and cancer patients. Per the germline V gene, CDR1 is MGHRA and CDR2 is YSYEKL. This CDR3 is 12 amino acids long. Trimming took 3 bases from V and 3 from J, leaving 4 bases between them. Here immunoSEQ multiplex PCR was the method, and the copy in TCRdb shows in-frame clones only, minus some. Among some 150,000 clones listed, 96% were seen once. The rearrangement uses TRBV4-1 and TRBJ2-3; D call uncertain. This TCR was sampled from a woman in her twenties or thirties in good health. The sequencing sample was made of blood. The CDR3 reads CASSQVTDTQYF. The CDR3 nucleotides are TGCGCCAGCAGCCAGGTTACAGATACGCAGTATTTT.